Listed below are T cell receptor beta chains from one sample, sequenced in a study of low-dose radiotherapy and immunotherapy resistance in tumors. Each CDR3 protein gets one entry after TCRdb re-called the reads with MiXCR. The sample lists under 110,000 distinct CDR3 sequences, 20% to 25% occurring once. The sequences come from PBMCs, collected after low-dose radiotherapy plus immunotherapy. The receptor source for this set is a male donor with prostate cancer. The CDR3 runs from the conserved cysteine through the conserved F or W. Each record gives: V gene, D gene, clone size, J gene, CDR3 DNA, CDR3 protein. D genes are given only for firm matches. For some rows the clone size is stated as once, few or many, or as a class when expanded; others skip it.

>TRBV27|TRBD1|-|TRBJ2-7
TGTGCCAGCAGCCGGGAGAGGGGCAGGGGGCCCTACGAGCAGTACTTC
CASSRERGRGPYEQYF
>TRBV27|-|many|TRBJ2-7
TGTGCCAGCAGTTTACGGATGGGCTCCTACGAGCAGTACTTC
CASSLRMGSYEQYF
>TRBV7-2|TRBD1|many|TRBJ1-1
TGTGCCAGCAGCTTGGACAGGGGGCTTACTGAAGCTTTCTTT
CASSLDRGLTEAFF
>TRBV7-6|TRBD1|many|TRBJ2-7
TGTGCCAGCAGCTTAAACAGGGGGCCGAAGTACTTC
CASSLNRGPKYF
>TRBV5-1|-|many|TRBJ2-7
TGCGCCAGCCGCGTCGGACAGCTCTCCTACGAGCAGTACTTC
CASRVGQLSYEQYF
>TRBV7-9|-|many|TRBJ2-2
TGTGCCAGCAGCTTATCAGTGGGCGGGGAGCTGTTTTTT
CASSLSVGGELFF
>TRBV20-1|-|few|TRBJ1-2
TGCAGTGCTCGACCTCCGGGACCCGACAGGGGCTACACCTTC
CSARPPGPDRGYTF
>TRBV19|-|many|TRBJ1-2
TGTGCCAGTAGTCACTATCGGGACACCTCTAACTATGGCTACACCTTC
CASSHYRDTSNYGYTF
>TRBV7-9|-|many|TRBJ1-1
TGTGCCAGCAGCGGTCCGATTGAAGCTTTCTTT
CASSGPIEAFF
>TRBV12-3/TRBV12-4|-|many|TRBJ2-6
TGTGCCAGCCTCCTCTCTGGGGCCAACGTCCTGACTTTC
CASLLSGANVLTF
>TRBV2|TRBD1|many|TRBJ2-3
TGTGCCAGCGGTATTCTTGGACAGGGGACAGATACGCAGTATTTT
CASGILGQGTDTQYF
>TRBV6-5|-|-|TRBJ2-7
TGTGCCAGCAGTTACGACCCTGGCCGGACAGCCGAGCAGTACTTC
CASSYDPGRTAEQYF
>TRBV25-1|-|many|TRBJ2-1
TGTGCCAGCAGTGAACCGGTCGGGACTCTCTCTAATGAGCAGTTCTTC
CASSEPVGTLSNEQFF
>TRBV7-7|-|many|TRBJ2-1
TGTGCCAGCAGCCTCGGACAGACGAATGAGCAGTTCTTC
CASSLGQTNEQFF
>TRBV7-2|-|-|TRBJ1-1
TGTGCCAGCAGCTTATGGGATTACACTGAAGCTTTCTTT
CASSLWDYTEAFF
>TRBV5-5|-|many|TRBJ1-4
TGTGCCAGCAGCCCAGGGGCTCGGGAAAAACTGTTTTTT
CASSPGAREKLFF
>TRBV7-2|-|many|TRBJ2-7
TGTGCCAGCAGTTCTTCTTTAATGGGCTCCGAGCAGTACTTC
CASSSSLMGSEQYF
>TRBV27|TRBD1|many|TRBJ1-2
TGTGCCAGCAGTTCCTCCGGGACAGGGTTAGCGAAAAACTATGGCTACACCTTC
CASSSSGTGLAKNYGYTF
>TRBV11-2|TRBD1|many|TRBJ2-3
TGTGCCAGCAGCTTATCGAGCGGACAGGGGGAAGATACGCAGTATTTT
CASSLSSGQGEDTQYF
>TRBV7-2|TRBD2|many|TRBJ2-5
TGTGCCAGCAGCCTTCGGACTAGCGGGTCGTACCAAGAGACCCAGTACTTC
CASSLRTSGSYQETQYF
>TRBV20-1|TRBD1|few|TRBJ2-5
TGCAGTGCCGAGGGGGCGATGGGAGAGACCCAGTACTTC
CSAEGAMGETQYF
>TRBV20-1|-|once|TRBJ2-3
TGCACCCCTCGTGGGAGCACAGATACGCAGTATTTT
CTPRGSTDTQYF
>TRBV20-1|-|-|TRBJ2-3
TGCAGTGCTAGAGACCCAGGCACCCCGGGGAAAGATACGCAGTATTTT
CSARDPGTPGKDTQYF
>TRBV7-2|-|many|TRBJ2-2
TGTGCCAGCAGCTTAGGGTTGGCCGATGCCGGGGAGCTGTTTTTT
CASSLGLADAGELFF
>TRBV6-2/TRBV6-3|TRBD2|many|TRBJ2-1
TGTGCCGTAAGGACTAGCGGGGTTGATGAGCAGTTCTTC
CAVRTSGVDEQFF
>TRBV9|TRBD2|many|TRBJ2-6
TGTGCCAGCAGCCCCCGGGGGGACTCTGGGGCCAACGTCCTGACTTTC
CASSPRGDSGANVLTF
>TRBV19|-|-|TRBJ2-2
TGTGCCAGTAGTACGGGGTTGCACGGGGAGCTGTTTTTT
CASSTGLHGELFF
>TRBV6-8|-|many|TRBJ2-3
TGTGCCAGCAGCAAAGGGCAGGCCACAGATACGCAGTATTTT
CASSKGQATDTQYF
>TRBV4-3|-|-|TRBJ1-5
TGCGCCAGCAGCCAGGCCTTGGGGGGCAATCAGCCCCAGCATTTT
CASSQALGGNQPQHF
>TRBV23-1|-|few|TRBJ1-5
TGCGCCAGCAGTCAATCGGGGAGGGGGAGCAATCAGCCCCAGCATTTT
CASSQSGRGSNQPQHF
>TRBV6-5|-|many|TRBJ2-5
TGTGCCAGCCAGGAGACACTTCGAGAGACCCAGTACTTC
CASQETLRETQYF
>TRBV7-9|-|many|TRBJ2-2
TGTGCCAGCAGCTATGACAGGACGGGCACCGGGGAGCTGTTTTTT
CASSYDRTGTGELFF
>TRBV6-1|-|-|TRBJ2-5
TGTGCCAGCAGTGAAGTCAAACATCGACAGCAAGAGACCCAGTACTTC
CASSEVKHRQQETQYF
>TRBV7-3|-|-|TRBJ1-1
TGTGCCACGACCGAGGGGGGGTTTCTTTTGGGGGGCACTGAAGCTTTCTTT
CATTEGGFLLGGTEAFF
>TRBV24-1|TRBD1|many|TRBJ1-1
TGTGCCACCAGGACAGGGACCGAAGCTTTCTTT
CATRTGTEAFF